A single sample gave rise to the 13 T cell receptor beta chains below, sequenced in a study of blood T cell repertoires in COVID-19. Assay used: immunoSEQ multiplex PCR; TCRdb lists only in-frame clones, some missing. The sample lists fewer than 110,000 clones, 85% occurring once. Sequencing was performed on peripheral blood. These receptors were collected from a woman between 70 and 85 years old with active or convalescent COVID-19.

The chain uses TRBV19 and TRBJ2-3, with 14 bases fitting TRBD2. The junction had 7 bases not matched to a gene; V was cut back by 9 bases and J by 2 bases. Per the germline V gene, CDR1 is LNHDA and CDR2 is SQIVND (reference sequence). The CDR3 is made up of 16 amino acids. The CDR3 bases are TGTGCCAGCAGACAGACTAGCGGGAGGGCCACAGATACGCAGTATTTT. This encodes CASRQTSGRATDTQYF.

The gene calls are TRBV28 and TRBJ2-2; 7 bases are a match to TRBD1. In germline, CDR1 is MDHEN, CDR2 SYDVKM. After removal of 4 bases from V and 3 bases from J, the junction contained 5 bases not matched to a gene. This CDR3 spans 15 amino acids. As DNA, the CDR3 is TGTGCCAGCAGTTCTTGGACAGGACACACCGGGGAGCTGTTTTTT. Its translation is CASSSWTGHTGELFF.

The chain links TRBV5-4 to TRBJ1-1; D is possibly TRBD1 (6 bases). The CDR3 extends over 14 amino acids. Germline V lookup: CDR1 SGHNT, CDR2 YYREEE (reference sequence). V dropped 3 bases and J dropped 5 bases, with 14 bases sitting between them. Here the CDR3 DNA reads TGTGCCAGCAGCTATATGGGGCAGGGGACTGAAGCTTTCTTT. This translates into CASSYMGQGTEAFF.

CDR3 loop: CASSLGLARETQYF. CDR3 coding DNA: TGTGCCAGCAGCTTAGGACTAGCCAGAGAGACCCAGTACTTC. This chain connects TRBV7-2 to TRBJ2-5; 7 bases map to TRBD2. V was clipped by 1 base and J by 4 bases; unmatched bases: 3. The CDR3 totals 14 residues. Germline assignment: CDR1 SGHTA and CDR2 FQGNSA.

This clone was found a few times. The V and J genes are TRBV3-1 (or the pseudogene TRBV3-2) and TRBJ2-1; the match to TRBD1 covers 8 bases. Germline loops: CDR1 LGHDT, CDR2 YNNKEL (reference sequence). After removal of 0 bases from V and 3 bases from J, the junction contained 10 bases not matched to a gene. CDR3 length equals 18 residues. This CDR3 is CASSQDAGGWDFYNEQFF. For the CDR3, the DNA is TGTGCCAGCAGCCAAGATGCAGGGGGCTGGGACTTCTACAATGAGCAGTTCTTC.

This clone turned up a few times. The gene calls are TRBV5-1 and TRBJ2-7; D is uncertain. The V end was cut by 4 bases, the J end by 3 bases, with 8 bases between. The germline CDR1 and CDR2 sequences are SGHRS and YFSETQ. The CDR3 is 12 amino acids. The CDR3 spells CASSMDNYEQYF. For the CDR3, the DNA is TGCGCCAGCAGCATGGATAACTACGAGCAGTACTTC.

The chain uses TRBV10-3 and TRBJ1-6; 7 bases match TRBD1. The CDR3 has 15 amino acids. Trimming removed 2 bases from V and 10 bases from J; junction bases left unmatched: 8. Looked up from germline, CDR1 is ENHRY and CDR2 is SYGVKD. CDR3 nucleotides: TGTGCCATCAGTGAGGAGGGGGCGGTAAAATCACCCCTCCACTTT. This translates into CAISEEGAVKSPLHF.

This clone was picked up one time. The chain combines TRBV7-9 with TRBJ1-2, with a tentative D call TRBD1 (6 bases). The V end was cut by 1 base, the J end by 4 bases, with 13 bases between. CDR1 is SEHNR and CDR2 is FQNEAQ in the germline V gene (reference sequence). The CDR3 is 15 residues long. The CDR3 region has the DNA TGTGCCAGCAGCTTAGGTGACGGGGGGCTCTATGGCTACACCTTC. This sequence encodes CASSLGDGGLYGYTF.

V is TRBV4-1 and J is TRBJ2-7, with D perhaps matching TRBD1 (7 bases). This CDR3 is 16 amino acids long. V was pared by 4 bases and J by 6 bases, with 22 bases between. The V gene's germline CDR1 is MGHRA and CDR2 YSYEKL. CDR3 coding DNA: TGCGCCAGCAGCCCATCAGGGGGGAGAGGAGGCTTCGAGCAGTACTTC. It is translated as CASSPSGGRGGFEQYF.

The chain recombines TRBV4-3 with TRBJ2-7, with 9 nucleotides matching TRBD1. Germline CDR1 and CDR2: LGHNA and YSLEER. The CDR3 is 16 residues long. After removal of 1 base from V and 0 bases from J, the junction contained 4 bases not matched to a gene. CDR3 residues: CASSQVRTGDSYEQYF. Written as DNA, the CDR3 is TGCGCCAGCAGCCAAGTTAGGACAGGGGACTCCTACGAGCAGTACTTC.

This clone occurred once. The chain's CDR3 is CASSPTPNQPQHF. In nucleotides, the CDR3 is TGTGCCAGCAGCCCCACACCCAATCAGCCCCAGCATTTT. The chain employs TRBV7-2 and TRBJ1-5; D call uncertain. This CDR3 contains 13 residues. Germline V CDR1 and CDR2: SGHTA, FQGNSA. The V end lost 5 bases, the J end lost 3 bases, and 8 bases lay between the germline ends.

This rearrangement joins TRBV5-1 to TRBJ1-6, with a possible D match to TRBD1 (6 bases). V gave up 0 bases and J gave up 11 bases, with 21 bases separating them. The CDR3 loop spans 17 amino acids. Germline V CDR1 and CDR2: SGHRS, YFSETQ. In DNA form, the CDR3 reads TGCGCCAGCAGCTTGGCCGGGACAACTGGATCTCGTACACCCCTCCACTTT. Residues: CASSLAGTTGSRTPLHF.

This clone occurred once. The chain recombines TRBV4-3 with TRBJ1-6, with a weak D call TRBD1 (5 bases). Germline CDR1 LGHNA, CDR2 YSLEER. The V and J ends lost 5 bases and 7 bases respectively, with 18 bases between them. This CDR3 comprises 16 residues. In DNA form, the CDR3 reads TGCGCCAGCAGCTTAACCGGGGGAGGAAAAAATTCACCCCTCCACTTT. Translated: CASSLTGGGKNSPLHF.